These 2 T cell receptor beta chains originate from one sample sequenced in a study of T cell changes during pregnancy in multiple sclerosis. Clones were read by immunoSEQ multiplex PCR, and TCRdb kept only the in-frame ones, dropping some. Seen here are approximately 36,000 clones, approximately 90% observed once, and the top ten hold about 7%. This sample comprised CD8+ T cells from peripheral blood mononuclear cells, obtained in the third trimester of pregnancy. These receptors were obtained from a female donor with multiple sclerosis, enrolled in a pregnancy study.

The chain employs TRBV4-3 and TRBJ2-7, with D possibly being TRBD1 (6 bases). This CDR3 has 15 residues. Trimming cost V 4 bases and J 7 bases, with 20 bases left between them. Germline V lookup: CDR1 LGHNA, CDR2 YSLEER. CDR3 coding DNA: TGCGCCAGCAGCCTAGCAACAGGGCATTTGAGGGAGCAGTACTTC. Translation: CASSLATGHLREQYF.

The gene calls are TRBV2 and TRBJ1-1; the D gene is possibly TRBD1 (6 bases). The germline gives CDR1 SNHLY, CDR2 FYNNEI. This CDR3 is built from 14 residues. Trimming pared 3 bases from V and 4 bases from J, leaving 12 bases between. Here the CDR3 DNA reads TGTGCCAGCAGTGAGACGGGGGGCGGCACTGAAGCTTTCTTT. Translating it yields CASSETGGGTEAFF.